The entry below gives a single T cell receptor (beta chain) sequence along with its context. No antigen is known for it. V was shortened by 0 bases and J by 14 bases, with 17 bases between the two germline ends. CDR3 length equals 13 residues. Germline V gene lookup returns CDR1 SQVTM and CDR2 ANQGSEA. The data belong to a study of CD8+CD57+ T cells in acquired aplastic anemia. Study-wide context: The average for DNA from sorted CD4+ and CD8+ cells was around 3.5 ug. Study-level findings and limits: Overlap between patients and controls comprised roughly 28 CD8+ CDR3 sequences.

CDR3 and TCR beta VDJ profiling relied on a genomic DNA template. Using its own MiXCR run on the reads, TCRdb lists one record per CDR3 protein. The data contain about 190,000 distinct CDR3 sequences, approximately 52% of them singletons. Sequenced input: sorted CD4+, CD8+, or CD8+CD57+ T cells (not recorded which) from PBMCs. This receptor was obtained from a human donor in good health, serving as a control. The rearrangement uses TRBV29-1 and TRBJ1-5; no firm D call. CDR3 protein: CSVEDTRSSYEHF. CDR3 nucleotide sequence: TGCAGCGTTGAAGACACCCGGAGCTCCTACGAGCATTTT. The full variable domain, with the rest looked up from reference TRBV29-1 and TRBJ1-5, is SAVISQKPSRDICQRGTSLTIQCQVDSQVTMMFWYRQQPGQSLTLIATANQGSEATYESGFVIDKFPISRPNLTFSTLTVSNMSPEDSSIYLCSVEDTRSSYEHFGDGTRLSIL.